Each of the 18 T cell receptor beta chains below was sequenced from the same sample in a study of CD8+ T cells in alopecia areata. cDNA prepared by RNA extraction and subsequent reverse transcription served as the template for sequencing. Assay used: immunoSEQ multiplex PCR; TCRdb lists only in-frame clones, some missing. The sample lists 140,000 to 150,000 clones, approximately 50% occurring once. Sequences were derived from CD4+ T cells sorted from blood, sampled at week 0. All receptors come from a human donor with alopecia areata.

V usage is TRBV2 and J usage is TRBJ2-2; 13 positions agree with TRBD2. CDR1 and CDR2 (germline): SNHLY, FYNNEI. V lost 8 bases, J lost 4 bases, and 4 bases stayed unmatched. This CDR3 spans 15 amino acids. For the CDR3, the DNA is TGTGCCAGCGGTAGACTAGCGGGAGGCACCGGGGAGCTGTTTTTT. The encoded protein is CASGRLAGGTGELFF.

The chain links TRBV13 to TRBJ2-1; TRBD2 aligns across 12 bases. This CDR3 is 16 amino acids long. Germline trimming cut 5 bases from V and 8 bases from J; bases unmatched to any gene: 10. Germline CDR1 and CDR2: PRHDT and FYEKMQ (reference sequence). CDR3 protein: CASSPLAGGARDEQFF. The CDR3 nucleotides read TGTGCCAGCAGCCCCCTAGCGGGGGGGGCCAGGGATGAGCAGTTCTTC.

This sequence joins TRBV5-4 and TRBJ2-7; 7 nucleotides agree with TRBD1. The CDR3 sequence is 14 residues long. Per the germline V gene, CDR1 is SGHNT and CDR2 is YYREEE (reference sequence). After removal of 1 base from V and 3 bases from J, the junction contained 4 bases not matched to a gene. The CDR3, as DNA: TGTGCCAGCAGCTTGAGGCCAGGGGGCTACGAGCAGTACTTC. Protein: CASSLRPGGYEQYF. The variable domain in full, with the rest retrieved from reference TRBV5-4 and TRBJ2-7, is ETGVTQSPTHLIKTRGQQVTLRCSSQSGHNTVSWYQQALGQGPQFIFQYYREEENGRGNFPPRFSGLQFPNYSSELNVNALELDDSALYLCASSLRPGGYEQYFGPGTRLTVT.

The V call is TRBV9, the J call TRBJ2-7; TRBD1 agrees at 7 bases. The CDR3 is made up of 13 amino acids. Germline lookup yields CDR1 SGDLS and CDR2 YYNGEE. The junction had 4 bases not matched to a gene; V was cut back by 2 bases and J by 5 bases. This CDR3 reads CASSVNTGDEQYF. CDR3 DNA: TGTGCCAGCAGCGTTAACACAGGGGACGAGCAGTACTTC.

The genes are TRBV5-1 and TRBJ2-1; 9 bases map to TRBD2. The junction had 7 bases not matched to a gene; V was cut back by 6 bases and J by 0 bases. Germline values: CDR1 SGHRS, CDR2 YFSETQ. This CDR3 comprises 16 residues. CDR3 sequence (DNA): TGCGCCAGCACCCGAGCGGGAGGCCTCTCCTACAATGAGCAGTTCTTC. The encoded protein is CASTRAGGLSYNEQFF. The full variable domain, in which reference TRBV5-1 and TRBJ2-1 provide the parts outside the CDR3, is KAGVTQTPRYLIKTRGQQVTLSCSPISGHRSVSWYQQTPGQGLQFLFEYFSETQRNKGNFPGRFSGRQFSNSRSEMNVSTLELGDSALYLCASTRAGGLSYNEQFFGPGTRLTVL.

As to this clone: The identical CDR3 is also encoded by other nucleotide sequences in the sample. The chain combines TRBV30 with TRBJ2-5; no clear D gene. V lost 0 bases and J 4 bases, leaving 3 bases between the germline ends. This CDR3 region has 11 residues. Looked up from germline, CDR1 is GTSNPN and CDR2 is SVGIG (reference sequence). CDR3 sequence: CAWSVRETQYF. The CDR3, as DNA: TGTGCCTGGAGTGTGAGAGAGACCCAGTACTTC. Together with reference TRBV30 and TRBJ2-5, the CDR3 gives the full variable domain: SQTIHQWPATLVQPVGSPLSLECTVEGTSNPNLYWYRQAAGRGLQLLFYSVGIGQISSEVPQNLSASRPQDRQFILSSKKLLLSDSGFYLCAWSVRETQYFGPGTRLLVL.

The J gene is TRBJ2-3, the V gene TRBV5-1; weak D call: TRBD2 (6 bases). V lost 5 bases to trimming and J lost 3 bases, with 16 bases between them. Per the germline V gene, CDR1 is SGHRS and CDR2 is YFSETQ. This CDR3 has 15 amino acids. The CDR3 sequence is CASRSWTTTTDTQYF. CDR3 nucleotide sequence: TGCGCCAGCAGGTCGTGGACTACCACTACAGATACGCAGTATTTT.

This clone was found a few times. The gene calls are TRBV7-2 and TRBJ1-3; 7 nucleotides match TRBD1. After removal of 5 bases from V and 4 bases from J, the junction contained 5 bases not matched to a gene. CDR3 size: 14 residues. Germline values: CDR1 SGHTA, CDR2 FQGNSA. In nucleotides, the CDR3 is TGTGCCAGCAGCAGGGACAGATCCGGAAACACCATATATTTT. Translated: CASSRDRSGNTIYF.

In its sample, this clone ranks as medium-sized. V and J are TRBV5-4 and TRBJ2-5; perhaps TRBD1 as D (6 bases). The V gene's germline CDR1 is SGHNT and CDR2 YYREEE (reference sequence). CDR3 length: 15 amino acids. V lost 4 bases to trimming and J lost 0 bases, with 13 bases between them. The CDR3 here is CASSKGTNYQETQYF. CDR3 coding DNA: TGTGCCAGCAGCAAAGGGACAAACTACCAAGAGACCCAGTACTTC.

The gene calls are TRBV5-6 and TRBJ2-7; possibly TRBD1 for D (6 bases). Trimming cost V 4 bases and J 3 bases, with 14 bases left between them. This CDR3 has 14 amino acids. The germline V gene has CDR1 SGHDT and CDR2 YYEEEE. The DNA for the CDR3 is TGTGCCAGCAGCCCTCTGGACAGCTACTACGAGCAGTACTTC. This encodes CASSPLDSYYEQYF. Supplemented by reference TRBV5-6 and TRBJ2-7, the full variable domain reads DAGVTQSPTHLIKTRGQQVTLRCSPKSGHDTVSWYQQALGQGPQFIFQYYEEEERQRGNFPDRFSGHQFPNYSSELNVNALLLGDSALYLCASSPLDSYYEQYFGPGTRLTVT.

The chain combines TRBV5-1 with TRBJ2-1, with a weak D call TRBD2 (5 bases). The germline V gene encodes CDR1 SGHRS and CDR2 YFSETQ. V shed 2 bases and J shed 10 bases, with 10 bases lying between them. This CDR3 has 12 residues. The CDR3 loop reads CASSFLSEEQFF. DNA of the CDR3: TGCGCCAGCAGCTTCCTTAGCGAGGAGCAGTTCTTC.

This chain joins TRBV25-1 and TRBJ2-1; D not certain. The V end lost 2 bases, the J end lost 3 bases, and 14 bases lay between the germline ends. Germline V lookup: CDR1 MGHDK, CDR2 SYGVNS. This CDR3 contains 16 residues. CDR3 sequence reads: CASSEDGRGFYNEQFF. The CDR3 bases are TGTGCCAGCAGTGAAGATGGCCGAGGCTTCTACAATGAGCAGTTCTTC.

This chain joins TRBV14 and TRBJ2-7; D uncertain. Trimming took 2 bases from V and 6 from J, leaving 11 bases between them. Germline V gene sequence: CDR1 SGHDN, CDR2 FVKESK. This CDR3 is 13 amino acids long. This CDR3 reads CASSQNGFGEQYF. DNA for the CDR3: TGTGCCAGCAGCCAAAACGGGTTTGGCGAGCAGTACTTC.

Details on this clone: This sample includes further DNA sequences coding for the same CDR3. V gene TRBV27 combines with J gene TRBJ1-1, with D maybe TRBD1 (5 bases). V lost 3 bases and J lost 2, with 7 bases in between. The germline gives CDR1 MNHEY, CDR2 SMNVEV (reference sequence). This CDR3 has 13 residues. The CDR3 sequence is CASSFGGNTEAFF. The CDR3 nucleotides are TGTGCCAGCAGTTTTGGGGGTAACACTGAAGCTTTCTTT.

The chain couples TRBV6-5 to TRBJ2-7; D call uncertain. Trimming took 2 bases from V and 6 from J, leaving 11 bases between them. There are 13 residues in the CDR3. In germline, CDR1 is MNHEY, CDR2 SVGAGI. This CDR3 is CASSYGVSLEQYF. As DNA, the CDR3 is TGTGCCAGCAGTTACGGGGTTAGCCTCGAGCAGTACTTC.

This clone came up a few times. J is TRBJ2-5 and V is TRBV29-1, with 12 positions matching TRBD2. Germline V CDR1 and CDR2: SQVTM, ANQGSEA. The CDR3 consists of 13 residues. The V segment lost 3 bases and the J segment 7 bases; nucleotides outside the gene matches: 3. The DNA of the CDR3 is TGCAGCGTTGAGACTAGCGGGAGCGGGACCCAGTACTTC. It yields the protein CSVETSGSGTQYF.

This clone was seen at least ten times. This chain uses TRBV7-2 with TRBJ2-1, with D uncertain. Germline V lookup: CDR1 SGHTA, CDR2 FQGNSA. The CDR3 covers 16 residues. V was cut by 1 base and J by 4 bases, with 14 bases left in between. The CDR3 spells CASSLGGTQSYNEQFF. The CDR3 region has the DNA TGTGCCAGCAGCTTAGGCGGAACCCAGTCATACAATGAGCAGTTCTTC.

The chain combines TRBV6-5 with TRBJ2-4; weak D call: TRBD2 (6 bases). The V gene lost 2 bases and the J gene lost 5 bases, with 13 bases spanning the gap. This CDR3 has 15 residues. Looked up from germline, CDR1 is MNHEY and CDR2 is SVGAGI. The CDR3 loop is CASSYIGGRQNIQYF. In DNA, the CDR3 is TGTGCCAGCAGTTACATCGGGGGACGGCAAAACATTCAGTACTTC.